This is a list of T cell receptor beta chains from one sample in a study of blood T cell repertoires in COVID-19. This table comes from immunoSEQ multiplex PCR, and its TCRdb copy is limited to in-frame clones, with some not included. The sample comprises about 150,000 clones, 86% of which are singletons, and approximately 7% rests with the top ten. The specimen sequenced was peripheral blood. These receptors were obtained from a man aged 45-60 years with active or convalescent COVID-19. Each CDR3 is given with its conserved first and last residue. A D gene is named only where the DNA matches it firmly. Clone sizes are given selectively: once, few, many, or a class where the clone is expanded.

CASSEYPTGIYGYTF TGTGCCAGCAGTGAATACCCGACAGGTATCTATGGCTACACCTTC - TRBV25-1 once TRBJ1-2
CASSLQGQGYEGYTF TGCGCCAGCAGCTTGCAGGGACAGGGCTATGAAGGCTACACCTTC TRBD1 TRBV5-1 once TRBJ1-2
CASSRGIGQNYEQYF TGTGCCAGCAGCAGAGGGATCGGACAGAACTACGAGCAGTACTTC - TRBV3-1/TRBV3-2 - TRBJ2-7
CASSMSGLSTDTQYF TGTGCCAGCAGTATGTCAGGGTTAAGTACAGATACGCAGTATTTT - TRBV6-5 once TRBJ2-3
CASSRASGSFVLRNEQFF TGCGCCAGCAGCCGAGCTAGCGGGAGTTTTGTTTTGCGCAATGAGCAGTTCTTC TRBD2 TRBV5-1 - TRBJ2-1
CASSYTGTSGRNTQYF TGTGCCAGCAGTTACACCGGGACTAGCGGGAGAAATACGCAGTATTTT TRBD2 TRBV6-2/TRBV6-3 - TRBJ2-3
CASSGAGTRGDPQHF TGTGCCAGCAGTGGGGCCGGGACACGGGGGGATCCCCAGCATTTT - TRBV2 - TRBJ1-5
CATVSPGQTYEQYF TGTGCCACCGTTTCTCCGGGACAGACCTACGAGCAGTACTTC TRBD1 TRBV6-5 - TRBJ2-7
CASSSIKAGGSTGELFF TGTGCCAGCAGCTCCATTAAAGCGGGGGGGTCCACCGGGGAGCTGTTTTTT TRBD2 TRBV11-2 - TRBJ2-2
CASADSSNYGYTF TGCGCCAGCGCGGACAGCTCTAACTATGGCTACACCTTC - TRBV4-3 - TRBJ1-2
CASRLPGADTQYF TGTGCCAGTAGGCTACCGGGGGCAGATACGCAGTATTTT - TRBV19 - TRBJ2-3
CASSQESAGRDTEAFF TGCGCCAGCAGCCAAGAGAGTGCCGGGCGGGACACTGAAGCTTTCTTT - TRBV4-1 - TRBJ1-1
CASSSEDRNYYGYTF TGTGCCAGCAGTTCCGAGGACAGGAATTACTATGGCTACACCTTC TRBD1 TRBV6-5 - TRBJ1-2
CASSDGSGFNSPLHF TGTGCCAGCAGTGATGGTTCGGGGTTTAATTCACCCCTCCACTTT - TRBV25-1 once TRBJ1-6